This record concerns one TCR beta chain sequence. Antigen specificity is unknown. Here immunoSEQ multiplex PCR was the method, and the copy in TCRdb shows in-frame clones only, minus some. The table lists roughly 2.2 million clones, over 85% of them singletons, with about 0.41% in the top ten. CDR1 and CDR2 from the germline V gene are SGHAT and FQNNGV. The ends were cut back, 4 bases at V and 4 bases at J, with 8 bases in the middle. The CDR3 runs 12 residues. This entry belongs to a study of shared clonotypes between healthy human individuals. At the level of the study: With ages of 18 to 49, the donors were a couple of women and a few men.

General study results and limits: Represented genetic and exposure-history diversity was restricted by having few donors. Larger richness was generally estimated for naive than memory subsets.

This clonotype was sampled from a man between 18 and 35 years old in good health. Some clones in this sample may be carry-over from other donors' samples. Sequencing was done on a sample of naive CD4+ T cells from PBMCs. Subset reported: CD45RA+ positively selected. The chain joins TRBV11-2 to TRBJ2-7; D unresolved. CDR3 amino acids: CASSSWAYEQYF. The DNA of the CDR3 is TGTGCCAGCAGCTCCTGGGCATACGAGCAGTACTTC.